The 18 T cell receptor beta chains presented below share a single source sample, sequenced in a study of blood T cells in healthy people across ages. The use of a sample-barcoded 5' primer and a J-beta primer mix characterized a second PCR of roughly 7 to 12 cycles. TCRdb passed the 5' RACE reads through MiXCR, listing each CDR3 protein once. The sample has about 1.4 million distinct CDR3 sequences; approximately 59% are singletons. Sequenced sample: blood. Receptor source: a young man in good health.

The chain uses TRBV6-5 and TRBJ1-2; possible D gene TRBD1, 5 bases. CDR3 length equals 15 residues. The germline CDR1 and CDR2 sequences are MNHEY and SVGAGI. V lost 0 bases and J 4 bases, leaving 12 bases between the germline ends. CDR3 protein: CASSYSGSGSYGYTF. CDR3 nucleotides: TGTGCCAGCAGTTACTCGGGGTCAGGGAGCTATGGCTACACCTTC.

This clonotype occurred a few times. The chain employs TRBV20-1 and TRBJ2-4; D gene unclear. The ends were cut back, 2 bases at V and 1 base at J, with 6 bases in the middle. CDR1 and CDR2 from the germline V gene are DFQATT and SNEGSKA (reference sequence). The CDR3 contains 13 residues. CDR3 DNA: TGCAGTGCTAGACTGCATGCCAAAAACATTCAGTACTTC. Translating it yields CSARLHAKNIQYF.

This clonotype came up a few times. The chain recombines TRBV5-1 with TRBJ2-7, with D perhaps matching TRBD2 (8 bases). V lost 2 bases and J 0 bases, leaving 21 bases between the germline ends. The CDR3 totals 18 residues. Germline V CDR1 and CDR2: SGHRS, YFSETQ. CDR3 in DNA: TGCGCCAGCAGCTTTGAAGGGGGCGCGACTAGCGACTCCTACGAGCAGTACTTC. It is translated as CASSFEGGATSDSYEQYF. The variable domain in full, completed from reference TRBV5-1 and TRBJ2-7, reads KAGVTQTPRYLIKTRGQQVTLSCSPISGHRSVSWYQQTPGQGLQFLFEYFSETQRNKGNFPGRFSGRQFSNSRSEMNVSTLELGDSALYLCASSFEGGATSDSYEQYFGPGTRLTVT.

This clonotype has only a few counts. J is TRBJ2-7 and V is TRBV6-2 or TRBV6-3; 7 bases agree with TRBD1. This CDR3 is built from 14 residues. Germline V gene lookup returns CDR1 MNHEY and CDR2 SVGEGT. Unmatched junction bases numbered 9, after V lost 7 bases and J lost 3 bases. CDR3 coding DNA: TGTGCCAGCAACTCGGGACAGATATTCTACGAGCAGTACTTC. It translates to CASNSGQIFYEQYF.

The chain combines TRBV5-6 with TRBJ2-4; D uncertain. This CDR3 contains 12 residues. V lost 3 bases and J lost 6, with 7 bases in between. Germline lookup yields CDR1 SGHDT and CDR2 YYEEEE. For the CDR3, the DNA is TGTGCCAGCAGCTACCAAGGAAACATTCAGTACTTC. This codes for CASSYQGNIQYF.

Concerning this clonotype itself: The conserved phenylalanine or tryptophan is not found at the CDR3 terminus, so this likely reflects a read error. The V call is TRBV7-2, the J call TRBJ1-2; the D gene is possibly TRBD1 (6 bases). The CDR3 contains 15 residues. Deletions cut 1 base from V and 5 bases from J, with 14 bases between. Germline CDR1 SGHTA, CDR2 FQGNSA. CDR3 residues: CASSLGAGEVYGYTI. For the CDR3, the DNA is TGTGCCAGCAGCTTAGGGGCAGGGGAGGTGTATGGCTACACCATC.

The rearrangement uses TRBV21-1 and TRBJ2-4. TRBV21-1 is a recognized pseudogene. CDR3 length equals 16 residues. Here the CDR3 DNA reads TGTGCCAGCAGCAACGCTCGCACCAGAGACAAAAACATTCAGTACTTC. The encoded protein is CASSNARTRDKNIQYF.

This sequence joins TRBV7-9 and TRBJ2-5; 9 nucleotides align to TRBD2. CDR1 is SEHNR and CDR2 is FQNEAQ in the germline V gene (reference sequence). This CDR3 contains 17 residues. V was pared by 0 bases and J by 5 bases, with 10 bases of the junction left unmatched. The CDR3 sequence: CASSLAAWTSAVETQYF. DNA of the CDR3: TGTGCCAGCAGCTTAGCAGCCTGGACTAGCGCTGTTGAGACCCAGTACTTC.

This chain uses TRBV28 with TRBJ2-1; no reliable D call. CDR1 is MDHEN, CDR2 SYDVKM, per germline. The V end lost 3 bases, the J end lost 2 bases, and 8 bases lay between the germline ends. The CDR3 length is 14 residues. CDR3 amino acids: CASSFGSTYNEQFF. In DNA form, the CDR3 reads TGTGCCAGCAGTTTTGGCAGCACCTACAATGAGCAGTTCTTC.

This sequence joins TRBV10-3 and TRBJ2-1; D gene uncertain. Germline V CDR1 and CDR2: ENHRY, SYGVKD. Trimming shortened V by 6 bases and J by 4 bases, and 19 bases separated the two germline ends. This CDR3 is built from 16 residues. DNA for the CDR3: TGTGCCATCAGACCCAAGGCCGCGGTCGTATACAATGAGCAGTTCTTC. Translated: CAIRPKAAVVYNEQFF.

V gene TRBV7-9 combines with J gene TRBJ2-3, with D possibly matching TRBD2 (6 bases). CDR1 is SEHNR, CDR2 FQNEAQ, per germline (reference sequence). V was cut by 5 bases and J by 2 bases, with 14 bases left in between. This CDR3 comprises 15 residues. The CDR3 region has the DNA TGTGCCAGCAGCCCAGAGGGCGGGGTCACAGATACGCAGTATTTT. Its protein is CASSPEGGVTDTQYF.

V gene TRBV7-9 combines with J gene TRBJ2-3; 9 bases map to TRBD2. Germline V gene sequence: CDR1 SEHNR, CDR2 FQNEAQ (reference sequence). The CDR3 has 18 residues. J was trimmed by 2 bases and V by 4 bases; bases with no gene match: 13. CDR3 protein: CASSSLAGTPRFTDTQYF. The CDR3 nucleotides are TGTGCCAGCAGCTCCCTAGCGGGGACCCCCCGTTTCACAGATACGCAGTATTTT.

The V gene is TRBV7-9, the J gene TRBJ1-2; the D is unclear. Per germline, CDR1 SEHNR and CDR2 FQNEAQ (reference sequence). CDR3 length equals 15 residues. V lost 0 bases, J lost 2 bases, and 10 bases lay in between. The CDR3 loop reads CASSLAPRLNYGYTF. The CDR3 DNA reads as TGTGCCAGCAGCTTAGCCCCTCGACTAAACTATGGCTACACCTTC.

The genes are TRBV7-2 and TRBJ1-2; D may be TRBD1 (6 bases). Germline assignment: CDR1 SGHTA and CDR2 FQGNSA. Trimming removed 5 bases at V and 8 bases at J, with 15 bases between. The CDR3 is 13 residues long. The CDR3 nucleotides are TGTGCCAGCAGCCCGCAGGGGCCGCGGGGCTACACCTTC. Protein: CASSPQGPRGYTF.

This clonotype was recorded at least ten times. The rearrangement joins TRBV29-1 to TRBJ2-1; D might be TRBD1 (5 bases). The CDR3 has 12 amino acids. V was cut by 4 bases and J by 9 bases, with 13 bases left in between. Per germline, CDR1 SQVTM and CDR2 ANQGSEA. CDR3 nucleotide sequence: TGCAGCGTTGTTAAGGGGATCGGTGAGCAGTTCTTC. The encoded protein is CSVVKGIGEQFF.

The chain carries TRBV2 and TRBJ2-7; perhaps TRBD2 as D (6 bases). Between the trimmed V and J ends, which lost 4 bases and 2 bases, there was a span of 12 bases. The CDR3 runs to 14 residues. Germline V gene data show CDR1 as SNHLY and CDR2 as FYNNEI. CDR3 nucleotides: TGTGCCAGCAGTGGGGGAGGAGATCCCTACGAGCAGTACTTC. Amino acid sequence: CASSGGGDPYEQYF.

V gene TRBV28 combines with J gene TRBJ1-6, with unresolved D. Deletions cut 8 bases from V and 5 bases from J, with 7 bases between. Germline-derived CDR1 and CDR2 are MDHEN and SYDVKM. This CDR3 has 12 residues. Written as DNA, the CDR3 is TGTGCCAGCCTTCAGAATAATTCACCCCTCCACTTT. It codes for CASLQNNSPLHF.

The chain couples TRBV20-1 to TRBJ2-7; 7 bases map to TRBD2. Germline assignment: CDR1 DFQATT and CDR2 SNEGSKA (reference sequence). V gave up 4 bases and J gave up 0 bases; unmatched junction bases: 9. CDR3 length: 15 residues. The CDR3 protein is CSATGGRPSSYEQYF. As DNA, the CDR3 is TGCAGTGCTACGGGCGGGAGACCAAGCTCCTACGAGCAGTACTTC.